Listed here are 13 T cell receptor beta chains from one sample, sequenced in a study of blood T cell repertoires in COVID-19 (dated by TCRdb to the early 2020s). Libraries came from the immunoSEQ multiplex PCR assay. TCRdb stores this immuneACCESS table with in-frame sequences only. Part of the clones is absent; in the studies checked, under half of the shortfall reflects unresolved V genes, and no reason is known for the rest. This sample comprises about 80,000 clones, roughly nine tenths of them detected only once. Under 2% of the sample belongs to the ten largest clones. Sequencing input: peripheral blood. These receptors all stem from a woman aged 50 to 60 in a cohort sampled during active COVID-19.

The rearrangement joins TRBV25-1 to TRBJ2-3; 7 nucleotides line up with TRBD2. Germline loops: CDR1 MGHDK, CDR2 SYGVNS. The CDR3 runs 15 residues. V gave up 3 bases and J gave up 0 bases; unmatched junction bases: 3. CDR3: CASSEGEGSTDTQYF. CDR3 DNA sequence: TGTGCCAGCAGTGAGGGGGAGGGTAGCACAGATACGCAGTATTTT.

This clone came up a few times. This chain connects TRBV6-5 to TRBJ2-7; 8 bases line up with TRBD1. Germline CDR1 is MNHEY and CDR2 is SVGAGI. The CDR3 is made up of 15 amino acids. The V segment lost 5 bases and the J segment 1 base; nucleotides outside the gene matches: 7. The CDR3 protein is CASSLWTGPSYEQYF. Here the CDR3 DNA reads TGTGCCAGCAGTCTTTGGACAGGGCCTTCCTACGAGCAGTACTTC.

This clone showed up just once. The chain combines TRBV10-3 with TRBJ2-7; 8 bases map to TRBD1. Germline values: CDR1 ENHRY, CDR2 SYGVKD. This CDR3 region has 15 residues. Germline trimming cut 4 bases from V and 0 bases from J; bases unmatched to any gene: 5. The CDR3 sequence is CAISAGQGLSYEQYF. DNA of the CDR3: TGTGCCATCAGTGCTGGACAGGGACTCTCCTACGAGCAGTACTTC.

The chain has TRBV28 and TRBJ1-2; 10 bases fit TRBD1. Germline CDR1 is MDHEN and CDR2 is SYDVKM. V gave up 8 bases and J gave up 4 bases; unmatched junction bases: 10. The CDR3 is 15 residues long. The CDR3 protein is CASGDRGTDFYGYTF. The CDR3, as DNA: TGTGCCAGCGGGGACAGGGGAACGGATTTCTATGGCTACACCTTC.

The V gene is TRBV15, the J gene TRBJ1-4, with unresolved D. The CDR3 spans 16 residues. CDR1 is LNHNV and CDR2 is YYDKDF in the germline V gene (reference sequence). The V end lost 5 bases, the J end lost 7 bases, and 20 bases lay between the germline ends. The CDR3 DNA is TGTGCCACCAGCGGCCTTCGACACGGTGGCCCTGAAAAACTGTTTTTT. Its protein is CATSGLRHGGPEKLFF.

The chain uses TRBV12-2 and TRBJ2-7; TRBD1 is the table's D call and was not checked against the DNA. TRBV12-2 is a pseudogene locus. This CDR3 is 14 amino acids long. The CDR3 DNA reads TGTGCAAGTCGCCCCTGGGACAGGGTATACGAGCAGTACTTC. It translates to CASRPWDRVYEQYF.

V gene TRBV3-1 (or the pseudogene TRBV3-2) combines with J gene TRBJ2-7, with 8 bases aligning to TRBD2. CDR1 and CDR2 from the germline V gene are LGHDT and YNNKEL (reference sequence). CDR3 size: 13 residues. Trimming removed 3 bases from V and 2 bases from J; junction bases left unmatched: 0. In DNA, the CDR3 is TGTGCCAGCAGCCATAGCGGGGCCTACGAGCAGTACTTC. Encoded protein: CASSHSGAYEQYF.

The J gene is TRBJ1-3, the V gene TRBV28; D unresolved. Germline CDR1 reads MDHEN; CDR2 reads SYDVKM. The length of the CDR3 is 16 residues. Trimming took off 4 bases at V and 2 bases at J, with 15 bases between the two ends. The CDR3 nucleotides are TGTGCCAGCAGTTCCCACGGAGCCGTCACTGGAAACACCATATATTTT. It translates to CASSSHGAVTGNTIYF.

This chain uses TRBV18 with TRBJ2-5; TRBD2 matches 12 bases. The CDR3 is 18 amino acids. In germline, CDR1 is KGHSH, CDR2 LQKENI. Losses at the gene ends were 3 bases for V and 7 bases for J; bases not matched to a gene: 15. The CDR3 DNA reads TGTGCCAGCTCACCTCTGCCGTCACTAGCGGGGGGCCTCGGGACCCAGTACTTC. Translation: CASSPLPSLAGGLGTQYF.

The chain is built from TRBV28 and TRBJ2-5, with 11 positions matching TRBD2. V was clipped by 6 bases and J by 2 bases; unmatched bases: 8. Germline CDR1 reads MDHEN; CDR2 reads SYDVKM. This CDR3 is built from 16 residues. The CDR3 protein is CASSDLAGGRQETQYF. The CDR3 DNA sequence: TGTGCCAGCAGCGACTTAGCGGGAGGGCGACAAGAGACCCAGTACTTC.

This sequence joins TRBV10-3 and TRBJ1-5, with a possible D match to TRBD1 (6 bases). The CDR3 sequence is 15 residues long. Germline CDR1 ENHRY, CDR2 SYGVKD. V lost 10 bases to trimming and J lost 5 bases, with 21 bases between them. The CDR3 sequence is CATVAGGPMDQPQHF. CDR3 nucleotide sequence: TGTGCCACCGTGGCGGGGGGCCCTATGGATCAGCCCCAGCATTTT.

The DNA for the CDR3 is TGTGCCATCAGTCCTTCGGGGACAGCTAATCGGGGGCCCCAGCATTTT. It is translated as CAISPSGTANRGPQHF. The genes are TRBV10-3 and TRBJ1-5; 7 bases align to TRBD1. Trimming cost V 5 bases and J 9 bases; bases outside gene matches: 16. The CDR3 consists of 16 residues. Germline V CDR1 and CDR2: ENHRY, SYGVKD.

The CDR3 protein is CASSLSPRGETEQYF. CDR3 DNA sequence: TGCGCCAGCAGCTTGTCCCCTCGGGGTGAGACCGAGCAGTACTTC. The gene calls are TRBV5-1 and TRBJ2-7; perhaps TRBD2 as D (5 bases). This CDR3 contains 15 residues. Germline V CDR1 and CDR2: SGHRS, YFSETQ. Trimming left V 1 base short and J 6 bases short, with 17 bases between.